The TCR beta chain described here comes from a study of control samples from healthy donors and cancer patients. The germline V gene encodes CDR1 ENHRY and CDR2 SYGVKD. CDR3 size: 13 residues. With 2 bases removed from V and 5 bases from J, the gap between germline ends came to 10 bases. Libraries were prepared by immunoSEQ multiplex PCR; TCRdb keeps only in-frame clonotypes and omits some of them. The sample includes roughly 120,000 clones, approximately 89% of them seen just once. Sample: blood. This TCR derives from a woman aged 18-29 years in good health. The chain employs TRBV10-3 and TRBJ2-7, with D possibly TRBD2 on 5 matching bases. CDR3 DNA sequence: TGTGCCATCAGTGAGCCGGGGAGTCACGAGCAGTACTTC. Translation gives CAISEPGSHEQYF.